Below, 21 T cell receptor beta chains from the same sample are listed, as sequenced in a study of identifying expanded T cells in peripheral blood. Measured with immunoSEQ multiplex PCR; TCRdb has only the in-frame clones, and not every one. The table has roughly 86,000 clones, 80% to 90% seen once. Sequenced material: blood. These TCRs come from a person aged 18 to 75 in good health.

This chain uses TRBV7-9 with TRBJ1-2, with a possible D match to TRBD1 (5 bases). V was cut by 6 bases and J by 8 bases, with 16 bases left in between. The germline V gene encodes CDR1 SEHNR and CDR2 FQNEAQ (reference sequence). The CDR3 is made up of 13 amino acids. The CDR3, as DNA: TGTGCCAGCAGTTTAACGCAGGGTTCGGGCTACACCTTC. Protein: CASSLTQGSGYTF.

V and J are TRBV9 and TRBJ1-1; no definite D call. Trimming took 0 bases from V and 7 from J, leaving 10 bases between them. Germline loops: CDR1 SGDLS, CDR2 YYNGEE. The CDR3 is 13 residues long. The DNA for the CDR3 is TGTGCCAGCAGCGTAGGCGTAGGCAATGAAGCTTTCTTT. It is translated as CASSVGVGNEAFF.

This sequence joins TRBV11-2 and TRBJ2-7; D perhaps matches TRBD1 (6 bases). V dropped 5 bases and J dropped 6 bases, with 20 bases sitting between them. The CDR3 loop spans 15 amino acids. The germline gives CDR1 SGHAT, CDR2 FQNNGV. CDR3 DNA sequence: TGTGCCAGCAGCCCAAGTTCGTGGCAGGGGAGCGAGCAGTACTTC. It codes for CASSPSSWQGSEQYF.

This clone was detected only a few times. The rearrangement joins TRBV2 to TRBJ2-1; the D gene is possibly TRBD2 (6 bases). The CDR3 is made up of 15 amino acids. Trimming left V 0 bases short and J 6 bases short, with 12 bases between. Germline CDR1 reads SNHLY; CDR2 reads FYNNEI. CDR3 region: CASSEARGGTNEQFF. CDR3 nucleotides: TGTGCCAGCAGTGAAGCGCGTGGGGGGACCAATGAGCAGTTCTTC.

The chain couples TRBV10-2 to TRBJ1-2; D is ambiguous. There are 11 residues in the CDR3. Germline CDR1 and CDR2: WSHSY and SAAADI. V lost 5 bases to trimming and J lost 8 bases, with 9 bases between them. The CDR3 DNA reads TGCGCCAGCAGTTGGACGGGCGGCTACACCTTC. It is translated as CASSWTGGYTF.

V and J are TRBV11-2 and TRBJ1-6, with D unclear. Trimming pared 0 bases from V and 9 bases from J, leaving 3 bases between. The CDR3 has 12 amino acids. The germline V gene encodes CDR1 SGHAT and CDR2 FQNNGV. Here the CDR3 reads CASSLDFSPLHF. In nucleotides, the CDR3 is TGTGCCAGCAGCTTAGATTTTTCACCCCTCCACTTT.

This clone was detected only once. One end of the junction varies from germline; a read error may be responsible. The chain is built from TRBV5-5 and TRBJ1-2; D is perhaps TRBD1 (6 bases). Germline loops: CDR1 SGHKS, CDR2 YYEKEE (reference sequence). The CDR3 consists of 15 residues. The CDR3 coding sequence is TGCGCCAGCAGCCCCCAAACAGGGTCTCTCTATGGCTACACCTTC. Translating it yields CASSPQTGSLYGYTF. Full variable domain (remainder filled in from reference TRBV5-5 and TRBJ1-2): DAGVTQSPTHLIKTRGQQVTLRCSPISGHKSVSWYQQVLGQGPQFIFQYYEKEERGRGNFPDRFSARQFPNYSSELNVNALLLGDSALYLCASSPQTGSLYGYTFGSGTRLTVV.

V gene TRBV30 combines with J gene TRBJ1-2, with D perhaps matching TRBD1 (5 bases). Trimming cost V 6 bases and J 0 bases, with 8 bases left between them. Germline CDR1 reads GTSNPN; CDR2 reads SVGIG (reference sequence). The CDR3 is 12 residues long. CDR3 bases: TGTGCCTGCCTCAGGGCTAACTATGGCTACACCTTC. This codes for CACLRANYGYTF.

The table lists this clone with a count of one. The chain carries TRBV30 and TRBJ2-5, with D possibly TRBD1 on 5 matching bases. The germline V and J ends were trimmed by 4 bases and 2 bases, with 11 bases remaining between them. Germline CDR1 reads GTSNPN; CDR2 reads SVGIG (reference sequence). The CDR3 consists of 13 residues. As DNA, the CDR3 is TGTGCCTGGACCCAACAGGTACAAGAGACCCAGTACTTC. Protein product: CAWTQQVQETQYF.

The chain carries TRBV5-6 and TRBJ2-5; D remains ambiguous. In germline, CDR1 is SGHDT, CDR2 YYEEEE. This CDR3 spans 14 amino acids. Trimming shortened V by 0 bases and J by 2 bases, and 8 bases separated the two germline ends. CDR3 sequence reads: CASSLGPKQETQYF. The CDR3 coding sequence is TGTGCCAGCAGCTTGGGACCGAAACAAGAGACCCAGTACTTC.

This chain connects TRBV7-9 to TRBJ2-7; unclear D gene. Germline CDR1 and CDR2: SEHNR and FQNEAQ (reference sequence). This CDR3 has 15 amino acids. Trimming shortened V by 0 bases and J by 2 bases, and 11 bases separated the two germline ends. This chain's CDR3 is CASSLAPDPAYEQYF. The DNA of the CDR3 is TGTGCCAGCAGCTTAGCGCCTGACCCAGCCTACGAGCAGTACTTC.

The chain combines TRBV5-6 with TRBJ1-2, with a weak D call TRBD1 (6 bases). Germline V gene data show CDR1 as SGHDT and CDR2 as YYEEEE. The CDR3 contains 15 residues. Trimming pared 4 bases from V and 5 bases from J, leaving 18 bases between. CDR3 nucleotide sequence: TGTGCCAGCAGCCCCCGGGACAAGTTTTGGTATGGCTACACCTTC. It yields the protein CASSPRDKFWYGYTF.

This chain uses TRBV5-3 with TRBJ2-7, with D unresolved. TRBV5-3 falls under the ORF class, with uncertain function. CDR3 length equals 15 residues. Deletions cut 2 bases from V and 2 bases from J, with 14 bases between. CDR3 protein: CARSFVALDPYEQYF. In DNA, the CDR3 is TGTGCCAGAAGCTTTGTAGCCCTCGATCCCTACGAGCAGTACTTC.

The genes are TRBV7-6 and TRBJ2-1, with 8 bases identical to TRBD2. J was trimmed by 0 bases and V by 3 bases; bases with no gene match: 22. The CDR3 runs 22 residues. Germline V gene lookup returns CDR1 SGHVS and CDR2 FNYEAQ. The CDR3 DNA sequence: TGTGCCAGCAGCTTCGGCGCCCACAAGTTTAGCGGGACCCGGGGCTCCTACAATGAGCAGTTCTTC. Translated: CASSFGAHKFSGTRGSYNEQFF.

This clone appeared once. CDR3 sequence (DNA): TGTGCCAGTATGGGCCTACTGAACACTGAAGCTTTCTTT. It translates to CASMGLLNTEAFF. The chain has TRBV19 and TRBJ1-1; unclear D gene. Looked up from germline, CDR1 is LNHDA and CDR2 is SQIVND (reference sequence). The CDR3 runs to 13 residues. V lost 7 bases, J lost 0 bases, and 9 bases lay in between.

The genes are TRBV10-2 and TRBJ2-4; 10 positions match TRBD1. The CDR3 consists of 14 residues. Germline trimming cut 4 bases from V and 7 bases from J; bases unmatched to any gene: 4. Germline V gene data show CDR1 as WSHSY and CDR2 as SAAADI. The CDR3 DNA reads TGCGCCAGCAGTGTGACAGGGGGCCAGAACATTCAGTACTTC. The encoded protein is CASSVTGGQNIQYF.

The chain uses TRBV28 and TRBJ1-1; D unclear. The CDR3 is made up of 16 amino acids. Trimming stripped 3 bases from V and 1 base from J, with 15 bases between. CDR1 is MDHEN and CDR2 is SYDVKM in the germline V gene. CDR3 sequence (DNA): TGTGCCAGCAGTTTTCGAGGGCGCAGGAGGAACACTGAAGCTTTCTTT. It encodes CASSFRGRRRNTEAFF.

The CDR3 bases are TGTGCCATCAGTTCCGGGACAGAGAACACCGGGGAGCTGTTTTTT. It translates to CAISSGTENTGELFF. V usage is TRBV10-3 and J usage is TRBJ2-2, with 7 positions matching TRBD1. The J segment lost 1 base and the V segment lost 5 bases, leaving 4 bases of the junction unmatched. Germline V gives CDR1 ENHRY, CDR2 SYGVKD. The CDR3 loop spans 15 amino acids.

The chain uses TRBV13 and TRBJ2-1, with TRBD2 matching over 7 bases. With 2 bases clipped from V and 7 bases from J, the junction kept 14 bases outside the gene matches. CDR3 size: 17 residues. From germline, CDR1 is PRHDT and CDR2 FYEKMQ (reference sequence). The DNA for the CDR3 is TGTGCCAGCAGCTTAAGGGGAGTTGGGAGGGTAATGAATGAGCAGTTCTTC. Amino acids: CASSLRGVGRVMNEQFF.

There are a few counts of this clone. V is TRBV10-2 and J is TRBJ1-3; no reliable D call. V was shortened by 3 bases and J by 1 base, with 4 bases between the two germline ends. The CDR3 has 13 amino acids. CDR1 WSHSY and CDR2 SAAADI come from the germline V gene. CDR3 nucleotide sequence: TGCGCCAGCAGTGAAGGGTCTGGAAACACCATATATTTT. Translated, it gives CASSEGSGNTIYF.

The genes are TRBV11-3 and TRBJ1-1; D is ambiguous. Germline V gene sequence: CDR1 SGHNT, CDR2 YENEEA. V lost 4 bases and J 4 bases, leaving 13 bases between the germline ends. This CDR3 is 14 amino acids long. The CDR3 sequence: CASSSGLLGTEAFF. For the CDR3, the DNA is TGTGCCAGCAGCTCGGGCCTCTTAGGCACTGAAGCTTTCTTT.